The 9 T cell receptor beta chains reported below all come from one sample, sequenced in a study of tumor and adjacent non-tumor tissue in lung cancer. The library came from three nested PCR rounds adapted from ARM-PCR protocols. TCRdb reanalysed the multiplex PCR reads using MiXCR and keeps one entry per CDR3 protein. The top ten hold roughly 20% of the sample, which has tens of thousands of distinct CDR3 sequences, less than 70% seen once. The template was RNA from unsorted bulk tissue. This non-tumor lung sample came from over 3 cm beyond the tumor edge. Sequencing was carried out using distant non-tumor lung tissue. Every receptor here comes from a woman between 35 and 50 years old with non-small cell lung cancer.

This clonotype was recorded once. At one boundary the junction diverges from the germline segment, which might be a read error. V is TRBV4-2 and J is TRBJ2-1, with D uncertain. Germline V gene lookup returns CDR1 LGHNA and CDR2 YNFKEQ. CDR3 size: 14 residues. The CDR3 DNA sequence: TGTACCAGTAGCCAAGGCGACATGAACAATGAGCAGTTCTTC. This gives the protein CTSSQGDMNNEQFF.

The gene calls are TRBV6-5 and TRBJ1-5; tentative D call: TRBD1 (5 bases). The germline V gene has CDR1 MNHEY and CDR2 SVGAGI. V was cut by 4 bases and J by 9 bases, with 19 bases left in between. The CDR3 length is 15 residues. The CDR3 DNA sequence: TGTGCCAGCAGTTCGACAACGGGGGTCGATCTGCCCCAGCATTTT. Translated: CASSSTTGVDLPQHF.

The rearrangement links TRBV4-2 to TRBJ1-4; D is undetermined. Germline loops: CDR1 LGHNA, CDR2 YNFKEQ. V lost 4 bases and J 7 bases, leaving 13 bases between the germline ends. This CDR3 has 14 residues. DNA of the CDR3: TGTGCCAGCAGCCGAGAGGACGGTAGTGAAAAACTGTTTTTT. This translates into CASSREDGSEKLFF.

The table lists this clonotype with a count of one. The CDR3 end shows no conserved phenylalanine or tryptophan, and so a read error is likely. The chain has TRBV6-5 and TRBJ1-3, with 7 bases aligning to TRBD1. The germline V gene encodes CDR1 MNHEY and CDR2 SVGAGI. This CDR3 is 17 amino acids long. J gave up 3 bases and V 2 bases, and 10 bases lay outside the gene matches. The CDR3 DNA reads as TGTGCCAGCAGTTACAATCCGACAGGGCTTTTTGGAAACACCATATATCTT. Translation: CASSYNPTGLFGNTIYL.

In the case of this clonotype: The germline gene is not matched at one end of the junction; a read error may be the cause. In DNA form, the CDR3 reads TGCATTGCTCACCAACCGGGACAGGGGGCAAGGTGCTATGGCTACACCTTC. This sequence encodes CIAHQPGQGARCYGYTF. The rearrangement uses TRBV20-1 and TRBJ1-2, with 12 bases aligning to TRBD1. Germline V lookup: CDR1 DFQATT, CDR2 SNEGSKA (reference sequence). The CDR3 contains 17 residues.

This clonotype has only one observation. A much larger clonotype is one base distant, so this may be a read error. The rearrangement links TRBV5-4 to TRBJ2-7; TRBD2 is a possible D gene (5 bases). The germline V gene encodes CDR1 SGHNT and CDR2 YYREEE (reference sequence). The CDR3 has 14 amino acids. Trimming shortened V by 6 bases and J by 2 bases, and 15 bases separated the two germline ends. CDR3 DNA: TGTGCCAGCACCCCTTGGCGGAGGCCCTACGAGCAGTACTTC. Residues: CASTPWRRPYEQYF.

Turning to this clonotype: One junction end disagrees with the germline gene, perhaps due to a read error. V usage is TRBV24-1 and J usage is TRBJ2-2; 8 positions match TRBD2. This CDR3 has 14 amino acids. Germline V lookup: CDR1 KGHDR, CDR2 SFDVKD. CDR3 coding DNA: TGTGCCACCAGTGAGTCCTGGGATAGCGGGGAGCTGTTATTT. Translating gives CATSESWDSGELLF.

This chain uses TRBV30 with TRBJ1-2, with 7 bases matching TRBD1. CDR1 is GTSNPN, CDR2 SVGIG, per germline (reference sequence). The V segment lost 3 bases and the J segment 8 bases; nucleotides outside the gene matches: 12. The CDR3 length is 14 residues. The CDR3 region has the DNA TGTGCCTGGAGCGTTGTGATCGGAGGGGGCGGCTACACCTTC. This gives the protein CAWSVVIGGGGYTF.

This clonotype was detected many times. V is TRBV29-1 and J is TRBJ2-1, with 10 bases matching TRBD2. Germline CDR1 SQVTM, CDR2 ANQGSEA. The V segment lost 6 bases and the J segment 7 bases; nucleotides outside the gene matches: 18. This CDR3 has 17 amino acids. The CDR3 bases are TGCAGCGTGACCGGGACTAGCGAACGTTCGGCGGGTAATGAGCAGTTCTTC. It is translated as CSVTGTSERSAGNEQFF.